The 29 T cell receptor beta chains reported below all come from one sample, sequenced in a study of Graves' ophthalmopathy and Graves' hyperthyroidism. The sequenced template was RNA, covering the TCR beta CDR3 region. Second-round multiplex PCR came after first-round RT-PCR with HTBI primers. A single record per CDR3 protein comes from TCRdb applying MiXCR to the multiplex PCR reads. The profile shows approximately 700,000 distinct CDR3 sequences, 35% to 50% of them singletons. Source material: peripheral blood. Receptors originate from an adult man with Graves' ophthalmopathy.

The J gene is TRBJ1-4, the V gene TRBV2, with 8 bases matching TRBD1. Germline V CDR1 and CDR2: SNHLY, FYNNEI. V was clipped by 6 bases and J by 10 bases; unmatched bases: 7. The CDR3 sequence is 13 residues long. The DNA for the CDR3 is TGTGCCAGCAGACCTGGACAGGGTGGAAAACTGTTTTTT. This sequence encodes CASRPGQGGKLFF. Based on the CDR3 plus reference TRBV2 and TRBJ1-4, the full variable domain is EPEVTQTPSHQVTQMGQEVILRCVPISNHLYFYWYRQILGQKVEFLVSFYNNEISEKSEIFDDQFSVERPDGSNFTLKIRSTKLEDSAMYFCASRPGQGGKLFFGSGTQLSVL.

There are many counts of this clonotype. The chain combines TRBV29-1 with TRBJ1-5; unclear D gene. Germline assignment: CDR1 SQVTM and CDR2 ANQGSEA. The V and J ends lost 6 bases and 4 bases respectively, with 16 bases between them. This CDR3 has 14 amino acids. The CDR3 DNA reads TGCAGCGTAAGGGAGGCGGGGAAAAATCAGCCCCAGCATTTT. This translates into CSVREAGKNQPQHF.

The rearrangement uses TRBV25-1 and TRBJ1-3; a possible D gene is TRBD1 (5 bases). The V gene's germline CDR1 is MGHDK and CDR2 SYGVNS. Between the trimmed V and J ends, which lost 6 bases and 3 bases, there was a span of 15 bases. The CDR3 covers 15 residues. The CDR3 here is CASSRGTALGNTIYF. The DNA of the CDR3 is TGTGCCAGCAGCCGAGGGACCGCTCTTGGAAACACCATATATTTT.

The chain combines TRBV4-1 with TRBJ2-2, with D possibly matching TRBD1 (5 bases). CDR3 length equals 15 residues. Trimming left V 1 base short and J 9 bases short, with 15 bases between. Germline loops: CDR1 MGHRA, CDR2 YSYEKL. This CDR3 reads CASSQGEQGFRELFF. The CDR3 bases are TGCGCCAGCAGCCAAGGAGAGCAGGGTTTTCGGGAGCTGTTTTTT.

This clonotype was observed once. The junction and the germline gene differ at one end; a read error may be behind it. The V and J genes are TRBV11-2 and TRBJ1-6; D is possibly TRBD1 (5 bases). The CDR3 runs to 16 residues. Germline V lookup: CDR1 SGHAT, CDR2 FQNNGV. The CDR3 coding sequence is TGCGCCAGCAGAGGACAATCGAGCTCCTATAATTCACCCCTCCACTTT. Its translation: CASRGQSSSYNSPLHF.

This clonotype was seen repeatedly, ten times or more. The CDR3 region is CASSSGQYASPLHF. DNA of the CDR3: TGTGCCAGCAGCTCAGGACAGTATGCCTCACCCCTCCACTTT. The rearrangement uses TRBV7-6 and TRBJ1-6; D possibly corresponds to TRBD1 (6 bases). CDR1 and CDR2 from the germline V gene are SGHVS and FNYEAQ. The CDR3 extends over 14 amino acids. Trimming cost V 4 bases and J 10 bases, with 14 bases left between them.

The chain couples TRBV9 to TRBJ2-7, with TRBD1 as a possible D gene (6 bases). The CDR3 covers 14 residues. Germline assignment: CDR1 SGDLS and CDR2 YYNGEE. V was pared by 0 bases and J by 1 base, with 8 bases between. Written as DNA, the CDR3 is TGTGCCAGCAGCGTAGAGGGGGTTTCCTACGAGCAGTACTTC. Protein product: CASSVEGVSYEQYF.

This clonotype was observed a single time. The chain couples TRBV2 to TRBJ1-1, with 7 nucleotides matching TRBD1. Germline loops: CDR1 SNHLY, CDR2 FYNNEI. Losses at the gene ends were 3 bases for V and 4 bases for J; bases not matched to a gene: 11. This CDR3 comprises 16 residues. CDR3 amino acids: CASSDIGGRGSTEAFF. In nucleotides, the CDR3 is TGTGCCAGCAGTGACATAGGTGGCAGGGGGAGCACTGAAGCTTTCTTT.

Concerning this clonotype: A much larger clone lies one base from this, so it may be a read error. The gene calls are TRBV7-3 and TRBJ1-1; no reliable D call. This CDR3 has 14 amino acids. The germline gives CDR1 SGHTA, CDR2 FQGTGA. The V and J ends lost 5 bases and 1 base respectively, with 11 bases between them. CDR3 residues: CASSPLRRNTEAFF. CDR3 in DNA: TGTGCCAGCAGCCCCCTAAGGAGGAACACTGAAGCTTTCTTT. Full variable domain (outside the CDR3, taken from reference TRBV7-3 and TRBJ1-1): GAGVSQTPSNKVTEKGKYVELRCDPISGHTALYWYRQSLGQGPEFLIYFQGTGAADDSGLPNDRFFAVRPEGSVSTLKIQRTERGDSAVYLCASSPLRRNTEAFFGQGTRLTVV.

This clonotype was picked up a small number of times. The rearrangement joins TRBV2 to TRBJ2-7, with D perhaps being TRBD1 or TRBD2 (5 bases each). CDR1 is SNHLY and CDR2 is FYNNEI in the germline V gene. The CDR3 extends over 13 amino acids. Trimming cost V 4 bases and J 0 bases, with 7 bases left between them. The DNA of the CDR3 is TGTGCCAGCAGTGGGGACGGCTCCTACGAGCAGTACTTC. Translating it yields CASSGDGSYEQYF.

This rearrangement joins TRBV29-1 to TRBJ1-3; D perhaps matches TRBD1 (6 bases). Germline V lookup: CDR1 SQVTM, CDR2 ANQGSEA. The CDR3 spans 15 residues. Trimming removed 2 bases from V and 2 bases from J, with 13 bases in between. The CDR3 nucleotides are TGCAGCGTTGAACGGGGACAAGGCACTGGAAACACCATATATTTT. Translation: CSVERGQGTGNTIYF.

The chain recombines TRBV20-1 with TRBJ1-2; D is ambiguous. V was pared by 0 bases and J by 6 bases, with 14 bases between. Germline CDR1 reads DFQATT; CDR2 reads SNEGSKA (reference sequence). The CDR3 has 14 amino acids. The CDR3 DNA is TGCAGTGCTAGAGATCTTAGGAGGACGGATGGCTACACCTTC. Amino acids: CSARDLRRTDGYTF.

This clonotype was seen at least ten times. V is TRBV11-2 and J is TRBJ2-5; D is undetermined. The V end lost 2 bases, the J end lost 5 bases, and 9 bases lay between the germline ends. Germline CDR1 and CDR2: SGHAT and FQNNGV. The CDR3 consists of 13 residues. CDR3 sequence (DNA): TGTGCCAGCAGCTTAATTCGGGCTGAGACCCAGTACTTC. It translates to CASSLIRAETQYF.

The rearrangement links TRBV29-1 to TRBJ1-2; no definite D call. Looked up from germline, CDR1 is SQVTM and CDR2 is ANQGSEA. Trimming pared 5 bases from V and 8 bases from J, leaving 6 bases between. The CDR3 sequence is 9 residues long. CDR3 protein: CSVLGGYTF. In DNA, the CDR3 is TGCAGCGTTCTGGGGGGCTACACCTTC.

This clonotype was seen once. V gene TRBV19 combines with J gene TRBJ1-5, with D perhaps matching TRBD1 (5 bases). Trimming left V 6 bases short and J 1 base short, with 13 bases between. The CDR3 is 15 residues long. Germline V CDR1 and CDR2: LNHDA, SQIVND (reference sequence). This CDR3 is CASSPNKGSNQPQHF. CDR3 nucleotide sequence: TGTGCCAGTAGCCCCAACAAGGGGAGCAATCAGCCCCAGCATTTT. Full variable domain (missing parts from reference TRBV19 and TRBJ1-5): DGGITQSPKYLFRKEGQNVTLSCEQNLNHDAMYWYRQDPGQGLRLIYYSQIVNDFQKGDIAEGYSVSREKKESFPLTVTSAQKNPTAFYLCASSPNKGSNQPQHFGDGTRLSIL.

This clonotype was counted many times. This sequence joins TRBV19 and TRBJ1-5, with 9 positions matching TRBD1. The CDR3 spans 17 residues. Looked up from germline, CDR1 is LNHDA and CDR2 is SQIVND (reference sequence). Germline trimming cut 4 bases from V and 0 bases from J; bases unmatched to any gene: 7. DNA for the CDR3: TGTGCCAGTAGTACGGGGACAGGGCTTGGTAGCAATCAGCCCCAGCATTTT. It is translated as CASSTGTGLGSNQPQHF.

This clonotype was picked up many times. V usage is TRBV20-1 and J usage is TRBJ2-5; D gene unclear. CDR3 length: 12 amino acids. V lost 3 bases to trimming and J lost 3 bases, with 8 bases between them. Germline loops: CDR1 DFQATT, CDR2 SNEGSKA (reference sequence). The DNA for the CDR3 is TGCAGTGCTAGCGACGGAAAAGAGACCCAGTACTTC. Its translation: CSASDGKETQYF.

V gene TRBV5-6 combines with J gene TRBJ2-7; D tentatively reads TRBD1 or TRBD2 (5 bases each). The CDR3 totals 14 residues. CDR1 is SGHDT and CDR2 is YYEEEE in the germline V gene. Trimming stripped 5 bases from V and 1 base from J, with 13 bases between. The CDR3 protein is CASSPGRWSYEQYF. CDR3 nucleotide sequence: TGTGCCAGCAGTCCGGGACGGTGGTCCTACGAGCAGTACTTC.

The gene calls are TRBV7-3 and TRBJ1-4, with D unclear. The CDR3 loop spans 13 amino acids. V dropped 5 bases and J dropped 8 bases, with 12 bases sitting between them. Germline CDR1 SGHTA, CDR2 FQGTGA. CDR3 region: CASSVSGGEKLFF. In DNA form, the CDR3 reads TGTGCCAGCAGCGTCTCCGGTGGGGAAAAACTGTTTTTT. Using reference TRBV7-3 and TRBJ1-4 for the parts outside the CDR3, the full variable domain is GAGVSQTPSNKVTEKGKYVELRCDPISGHTALYWYRQSLGQGPEFLIYFQGTGAADDSGLPNDRFFAVRPEGSVSTLKIQRTERGDSAVYLCASSVSGGEKLFFGSGTQLSVL.

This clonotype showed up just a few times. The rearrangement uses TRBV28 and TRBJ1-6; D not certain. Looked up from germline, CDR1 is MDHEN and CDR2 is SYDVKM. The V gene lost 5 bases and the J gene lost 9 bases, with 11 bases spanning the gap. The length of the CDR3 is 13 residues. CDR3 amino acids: CASSSWTASPLHF. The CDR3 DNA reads TGTGCCAGCAGTAGTTGGACGGCTTCACCCCTCCACTTT. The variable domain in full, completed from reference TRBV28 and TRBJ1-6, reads DVKVTQSSRYLVKRTGEKVFLECVQDMDHENMFWYRQDPGLGLRLIYFSYDVKMKEKGDIPEGYSVSREKKERFSLILESASTNQTSMYLCASSSWTASPLHFGNGTRLTVT.

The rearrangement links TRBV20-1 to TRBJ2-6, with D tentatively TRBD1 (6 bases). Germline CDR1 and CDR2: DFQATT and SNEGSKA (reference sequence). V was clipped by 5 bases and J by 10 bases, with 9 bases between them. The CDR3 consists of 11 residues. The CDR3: CSARTANVLTF. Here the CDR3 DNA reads TGCAGTGCTCGGACAGCTAACGTCCTGACTTTC.

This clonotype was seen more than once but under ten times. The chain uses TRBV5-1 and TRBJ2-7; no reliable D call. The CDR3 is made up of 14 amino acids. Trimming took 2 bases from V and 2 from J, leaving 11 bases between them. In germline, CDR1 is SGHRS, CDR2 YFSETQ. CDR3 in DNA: TGCGCCAGCAGCTTATATGCGGATACCTACGAGCAGTACTTC. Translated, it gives CASSLYADTYEQYF.

The DNA for the CDR3 is TGTGCCAACGGATACCGGGACAGGGTAGCCTTCTGGGCCAACGTCCTGACTTTC. Translation gives CANGYRDRVAFWANVLTF. The chain is built from TRBV25-1 and TRBJ2-6; 9 nucleotides align to TRBD1. The CDR3 covers 18 residues. The J segment lost 5 bases and the V segment lost 10 bases, leaving 18 bases of the junction unmatched. CDR1 and CDR2 (germline): MGHDK, SYGVNS. Combining the CDR3 with reference TRBV25-1 and TRBJ2-6 gives the whole variable domain EADIYQTPRYLVIGTGKKITLECSQTMGHDKMYWYQQDPGMELHLIHYSYGVNSTEKGDLSSESTVSRIRTEHFPLTLESARPSHTSQYLCANGYRDRVAFWANVLTFGAGSRLTVL.

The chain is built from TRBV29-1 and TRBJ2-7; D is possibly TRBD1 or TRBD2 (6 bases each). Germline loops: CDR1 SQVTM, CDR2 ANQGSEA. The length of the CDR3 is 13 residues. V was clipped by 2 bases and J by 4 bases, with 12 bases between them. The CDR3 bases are TGCAGCGTTGAATTCCAGGGGAGGTACGAGCAGTACTTC. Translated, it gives CSVEFQGRYEQYF.

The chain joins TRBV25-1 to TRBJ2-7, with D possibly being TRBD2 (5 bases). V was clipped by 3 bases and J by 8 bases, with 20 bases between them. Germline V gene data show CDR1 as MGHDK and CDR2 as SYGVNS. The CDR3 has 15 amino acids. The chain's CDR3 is CASSDSAGESTKQYF. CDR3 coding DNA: TGTGCCAGCAGTGATAGTGCCGGGGAATCTACGAAGCAGTACTTC.

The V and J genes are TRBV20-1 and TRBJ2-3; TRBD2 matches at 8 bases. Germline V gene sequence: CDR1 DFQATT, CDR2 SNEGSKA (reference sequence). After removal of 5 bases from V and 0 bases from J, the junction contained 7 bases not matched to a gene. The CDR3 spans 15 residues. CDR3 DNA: TGCAGTGCTTTATTAGCGGGACCAAGCACAGATACGCAGTATTTT. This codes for CSALLAGPSTDTQYF.

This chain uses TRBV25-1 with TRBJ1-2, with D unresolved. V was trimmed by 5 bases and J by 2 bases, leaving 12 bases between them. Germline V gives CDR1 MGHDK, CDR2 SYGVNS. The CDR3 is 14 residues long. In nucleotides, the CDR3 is TGTGCCAGCAGTCGATATAACGGGAACTATGGCTACACCTTC. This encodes CASSRYNGNYGYTF.

In DNA, the CDR3 is TGTGCCAGCAAAATGGCGGGAGATCTCAATGAGCAGTTCTTC. It translates to CASKMAGDLNEQFF. The J gene is TRBJ2-1, the V gene TRBV2; TRBD2 aligns across 7 bases. Germline V gene sequence: CDR1 SNHLY, CDR2 FYNNEI. Trimming removed 7 bases from V and 6 bases from J; junction bases left unmatched: 9. The CDR3 is made up of 14 amino acids. Variable domain in full (rest from reference TRBV2 and TRBJ2-1): EPEVTQTPSHQVTQMGQEVILRCVPISNHLYFYWYRQILGQKVEFLVSFYNNEISEKSEIFDDQFSVERPDGSNFTLKIRSTKLEDSAMYFCASKMAGDLNEQFFGPGTRLTVL.

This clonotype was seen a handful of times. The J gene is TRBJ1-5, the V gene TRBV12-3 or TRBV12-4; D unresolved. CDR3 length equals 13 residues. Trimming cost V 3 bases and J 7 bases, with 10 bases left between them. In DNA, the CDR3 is TGTGCCAGCAGTTTTCGGGCTGGACAGCCCCAGCATTTT. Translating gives CASSFRAGQPQHF.